This TCR beta chain was obtained from a study of blood T cell repertoires in COVID-19. With 7 bases removed from V and 3 bases from J, the gap between germline ends came to 13 bases. Germline V gives CDR1 MDHEN, CDR2 SYDVKM. The CDR3 is 13 residues long. TCRdb's copy holds only in-frame clones and misses some; the assay was immunoSEQ multiplex PCR. Of 91,000 or so clones in the sample, 70% to 90% are singletons; the top ten hold under 15%. The genes are TRBV28 and TRBJ2-7; D not certain. This receptor was identified in a woman aged 55-75 years in a cohort sampled during active or convalescent COVID-19. The sample taken for sequencing was peripheral blood. The CDR3 nucleotides are TGTGCCAGCATCCCCCCTGGCGGCTACGAGCAGTACTTC. Its protein is CASIPPGGYEQYF.